Following are 12 T cell receptor beta chains from one sample sequenced in a study of cytomegalovirus exposure and HLA in healthy donors. With 60 Vbeta and 13 Jbeta primers, the PCR was carried out. The assay was immunoSEQ multiplex PCR, and TCRdb's table has in-frame clones only and misses some. This table has over 100,000 clones, around 10% appearing once. The sequenced sample was PBMCs. The origin of the receptors is a man aged 40-50 years in good health and CMV-seropositive.

This clone was seen a few times. This sequence joins TRBV27 and TRBJ2-1, with 9 bases identical to TRBD1. The V segment lost 3 bases and the J segment 8 bases; nucleotides outside the gene matches: 2. The V gene's germline CDR1 is MNHEY and CDR2 SMNVEV (reference sequence). This CDR3 region has 13 residues. CDR3 bases: TGTGCCAGCAGTTTTACAGGGGGCTATGAGCAGTTCTTC. It codes for CASSFTGGYEQFF.

This clone was seen a few times. The chain couples TRBV7-9 to TRBJ1-4; TRBD1 agrees at 9 bases. The CDR3 spans 15 residues. Germline lookup yields CDR1 SEHNR and CDR2 FQNEAQ (reference sequence). Trimming took 4 bases from V and 7 from J; bases not matched to a gene: 7. The CDR3 here is CASSWTGVDSEKLFF. The CDR3 coding sequence is TGTGCCAGCAGCTGGACAGGGGTTGACAGTGAAAAACTGTTTTTT. The full variable domain, completed using reference TRBV7-9 and TRBJ1-4, is DTGVSQNPRHKITKRGQNVTFRCDPISEHNRLYWYRQTLGQGPEFLTYFQNEAQLEKSRLLSDRFSAERPKGSFSTLEIQRTEQGDSAMYLCASSWTGVDSEKLFFGSGTQLSVL.

The V gene is TRBV6-5, the J gene TRBJ2-5; D is perhaps TRBD2 (6 bases). The germline V gene has CDR1 MNHEY and CDR2 SVGAGI. The CDR3 is 15 amino acids. Trimming stripped 2 bases from V and 5 bases from J, with 15 bases between. DNA of the CDR3: TGTGCCAGCAGTTACCTGTCCCGGGGGAGGGAGACCCAGTACTTC. Its protein product is CASSYLSRGRETQYF.

This clone has a handful of counts. The V call is TRBV4-3, the J call TRBJ2-1; D might be TRBD2 (6 bases). Between the trimmed V and J ends, which lost 3 bases and 2 bases, there was a span of 17 bases. The CDR3 covers 17 residues. Germline CDR1 reads LGHNA; CDR2 reads YSLEER. The CDR3 DNA sequence: TGCGCCAGCAGCCAGGGGACTGCGAGCGAGGCCTACAATGAGCAGTTCTTC. This codes for CASSQGTASEAYNEQFF.

In its sample, this clone was seen a few times. The V gene is TRBV7-3, the J gene TRBJ2-1, with 9 bases identical to TRBD2. This CDR3 has 15 residues. Germline V gene lookup returns CDR1 SGHTA and CDR2 FQGTGA. The V segment lost 3 bases and the J segment 6 bases; nucleotides outside the gene matches: 6. CDR3 sequence: CASSFGLASFNEQFF. As DNA, the CDR3 is TGTGCCAGCAGCTTCGGACTAGCGAGTTTCAATGAGCAGTTCTTC.

This chain joins TRBV7-9 and TRBJ2-3; perhaps TRBD2 as D (5 bases). V was clipped by 0 bases and J by 4 bases, with 8 bases between them. Germline loops: CDR1 SEHNR, CDR2 FQNEAQ (reference sequence). The CDR3 totals 14 residues. The CDR3, as DNA: TGTGCCAGCAGCTTAGCGGGAGCGGCAGATACGCAGTATTTT. Translating it yields CASSLAGAADTQYF.

As regards this clone: A read error may produce the germline difference seen at one junction end. The gene calls are TRBV4-1 and TRBJ2-2; possible D gene TRBD2, 5 bases. Germline assignment: CDR1 MGHRA and CDR2 YSYEKL. The CDR3 is 19 residues long. The CDR3 sequence is CASSQDRIPDSRAAGELFF. CDR3 in DNA: TGCGCTAGCAGCCAAGATCGTATTCCGGACTCACGGGCCGCCGGGGAGCTGTTTTTT.

This sequence joins TRBV7-8 and TRBJ1-4; D is unresolved. V was cut by 2 bases and J by 2 bases, with 12 bases left in between. Germline V gene data show CDR1 as SGHVS and CDR2 as FQNEAQ. The CDR3 is 16 amino acids. The CDR3 nucleotides read TGTGCCAGCAGCTTAAATCCATACGGGACTAATGAAAAACTGTTTTTT. Encoded protein: CASSLNPYGTNEKLFF.

This chain links TRBV6-6 with TRBJ2-2; D possibly corresponds to TRBD2 (5 bases). Trimming cost V 6 bases and J 7 bases, with 9 bases left between them. Germline V gene sequence: CDR1 MNHNY, CDR2 SVGAGI (reference sequence). There are 12 residues in the CDR3. The CDR3 DNA reads as TGTGCCAGCAGCACACGGGGCGGGGAGCTGTTTTTT. Protein product: CASSTRGGELFF.

The chain uses TRBV18 and TRBJ2-2; possible D gene TRBD2, 5 bases. The CDR3 sequence is 15 residues long. V was cut by 2 bases and J by 0 bases, with 7 bases left in between. Germline CDR1 KGHSH, CDR2 LQKENI. Here the CDR3 DNA reads TGTGCCAGCTCACCAGCGGGTTCGAACACCGGGGAGCTGTTTTTT. This sequence encodes CASSPAGSNTGELFF.

The chain employs TRBV4-3 and TRBJ2-7, with 8 bases fitting TRBD1. The length of the CDR3 is 16 residues. The V and J ends lost 0 bases and 1 base, in that order; junction bases with no gene match: 5. CDR1 and CDR2 from the germline V gene are LGHNA and YSLEER. The DNA for the CDR3 is TGCGCCAGCAGCCAAGAACTGGGACAGGAATCCTACGAGCAGTACTTC. Translated: CASSQELGQESYEQYF.

The chain uses TRBV21-1 and TRBJ2-3; TRBD1 reflects the table's D call only, with no check against the DNA. TRBV21-1 is a known pseudogene. This CDR3 has 16 amino acids. The CDR3 protein is CASSPRDRERTDTQYF. Written as DNA, the CDR3 is TGTGCCAGCAGCCCCCGGGACAGGGAGAGGACAGATACGCAGTATTTT.